This T cell receptor (beta chain) was sequenced for a study of T cells after yellow fever vaccination. Overall study results and limits: Among primary-vaccination clones, most reappeared after the booster, at roughly 95% for CD4 and 88% for CD8. Clonotypes shared by both compartments, CD4 and CD8, made up a small share. A weaker but faster secondary response was observed, peaking on day 5 versus 15.

This clonotype occurred many times. The antigen is undetermined. Making TCR cDNA involved 5'RACE template switching, which added UMIs and a universal primer site. Using its own MiXCR run on the 5' RACE reads, TCRdb lists one record per CDR3 protein. The data contain roughly 340,000 distinct CDR3 sequences, 8.7% of them seen just once; the ten biggest clones take up roughly 18%. This receptor was identified in a man younger than 35 who received the YFV17D yellow fever vaccine. Here the sequenced sample was PBMCs, taken on the day of the first yellow fever vaccination.

Here the CDR3 DNA reads TGCAGCGTTGAAGCAGGGATTTACGAGCAGTACTTC. Translation: CSVEAGIYEQYF. The chain is built from TRBV29-1 and TRBJ2-7, with a tentative D call TRBD1 (5 bases). Trimming removed 1 base at V and 4 bases at J, with 8 bases between. Germline CDR1 and CDR2: SQVTM and ANQGSEA. The CDR3 is made up of 12 amino acids.